This TCR beta chain was identified in a study of response to subunit inactivated influenza vaccine. Study findings and constraints: Each seasonal flu vaccination may recruit only limited new T cells, authors suggested.

This clonotype was detected only a few times. Its specificity is unknown. The CDR3 runs to 16 residues. The ends lost 3 bases at V and 0 bases at J; junction bases unmatched: 8. CDR1 SGHRS and CDR2 YFSETQ come from the germline V gene. TCRdb itself ran the RT-PCR reads through MiXCR, one entry per CDR3 protein. The sample has hundreds of thousands of distinct CDR3 sequences; around 10% are singletons. These data were also filed under a second study, of T cells expressing NK-cell markers. That work adds: The cDNA for TCR beta came from 5'RACE template switching with UMIs. From sorted CD3+CD56+NKG2C+, CD3+CD56+NKG2C- and CD3+CD56-NKG2C+ T cells came the TCR beta repertoires. In the group of eight sequenced donors, seven were HCMV-seropositive and one was seronegative. Once again these clonotypes came out on top in the CD3+CD56-NKG2C+ fraction of a few donors.

The sequenced sample was PBMCs from blood, obtained on the day of vaccination. This clonotype originated in a man between 45 and 60 years old who received an inactivated influenza vaccine. The rearrangement links TRBV5-1 to TRBJ2-7; 8 nucleotides line up with TRBD1. CDR3 DNA sequence: TGCGCCAGCAGCTCCAAAGGACAGGGTAGCTCCTACGAGCAGTACTTC. Encoded protein: CASSSKGQGSSYEQYF.